The clone carrying this T cell receptor beta chain was counted a single time. The sample belongs to a study of T cell changes during pregnancy in multiple sclerosis. Trimming cost V 5 bases and J 1 base; bases outside gene matches: 11. This CDR3 contains 18 residues. Looked up from germline, CDR1 is KGHSH and CDR2 is LQKENI. The table came from immunoSEQ multiplex PCR; TCRdb's copy has only in-frame clones and leaves some out. The sample yields 30,000 to 45,000 clones, around nine tenths seen once. The source of this sequence is a female donor with multiple sclerosis, enrolled in a pregnancy study. The chain links TRBV18 to TRBJ2-6, with TRBD2 identical over 7 bases. Sequenced here: peripheral blood, sampled before pregnancy. CDR3 coding DNA: TGTGCCAGCTCATTGAGGGAGCGAGCGGGGTCTGGGGCCAACGTCCTGACTTTC. This codes for CASSLRERAGSGANVLTF.